This T cell receptor (beta chain) emerged from a study of blood T cell repertoires in COVID-19. About the research overall: Both acute and convalescent COVID-19 samples were obtained from the United States, Italy and Spain. Sources were T cells, B-cell-depleted T cells, or PBMCs; the material itself was cDNA or gDNA.

V lost 0 bases and J lost 2, with 9 bases in between. CDR1 and CDR2 from the germline V gene are SGDLS and YYNGEE. The length of the CDR3 is 15 residues. Per the original methods: Estimation of nucleated cell counts was performed using reference gene primer amplification. Here immunoSEQ multiplex PCR was the method, and the copy in TCRdb shows in-frame clones only, minus some. V and J calls and clone size are given by that table; D and trimming were obtained from the DNA. The sample shows 350,000 or so clones, around 80% of them seen only once. This clone was counted a single time. Material for sequencing was peripheral blood. This sequence joins TRBV9 and TRBJ1-3; maybe TRBD1 (6 bases). This sequence originates from a man aged 25-45 years with active or convalescent COVID-19. The CDR3 nucleotides read TGTGCCAGCAGCGTAGTAGGGGGAACTGGAAACACCATATATTTT. It translates to CASSVVGGTGNTIYF.